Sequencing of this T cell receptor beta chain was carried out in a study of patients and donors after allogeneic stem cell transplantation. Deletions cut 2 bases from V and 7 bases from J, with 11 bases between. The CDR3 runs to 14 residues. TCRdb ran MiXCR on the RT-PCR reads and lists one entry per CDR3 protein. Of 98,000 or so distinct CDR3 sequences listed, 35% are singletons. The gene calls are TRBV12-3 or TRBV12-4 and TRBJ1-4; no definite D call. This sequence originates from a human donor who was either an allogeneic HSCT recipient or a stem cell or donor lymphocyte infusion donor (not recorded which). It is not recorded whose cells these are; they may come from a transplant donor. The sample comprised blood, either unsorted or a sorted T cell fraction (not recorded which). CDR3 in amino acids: CASSLIPGGEKLFF. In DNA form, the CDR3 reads TGTGCCAGCAGTTTAATCCCTGGAGGTGAAAAACTGTTTTTT.